Shown below are 7 T cell receptor beta chains from a single sample sequenced in a study of blood T cell repertoires in COVID-19. The assay was immunoSEQ multiplex PCR, and TCRdb's table has in-frame clones only and misses some. The sample has some 320,000 clones, around 88% seen once. Sequenced material: peripheral blood. The origin of the receptors is a woman in her twenties or thirties who had recovered from COVID-19.

The genes are TRBV4-2 and TRBJ1-2; D not certain. V lost 0 bases to trimming and J lost 3 bases, with 14 bases between them. Per the germline V gene, CDR1 is LGHNA and CDR2 is YNFKEQ. This CDR3 region has 16 residues. The CDR3 reads CASSQEGRPPDYGYTF. In DNA form, the CDR3 reads TGTGCCAGCAGCCAAGAGGGCAGACCGCCCGACTATGGCTACACCTTC.

Only one count was recorded for this clone. The V gene is TRBV28, the J gene TRBJ1-1; weak D call: TRBD1 (5 bases). Germline-derived CDR1 and CDR2 are MDHEN and SYDVKM. The V end was cut by 8 bases, the J end by 4 bases, with 20 bases between. This CDR3 spans 15 amino acids. This CDR3 reads CASSRPVWGGTEAFF. CDR3 DNA: TGTGCCAGCTCTCGGCCCGTTTGGGGGGGCACTGAAGCTTTCTTT. Full variable domain (missing parts from reference TRBV28 and TRBJ1-1): DVKVTQSSRYLVKRTGEKVFLECVQDMDHENMFWYRQDPGLGLRLIYFSYDVKMKEKGDIPEGYSVSREKKERFSLILESASTNQTSMYLCASSRPVWGGTEAFFGQGTRLTVV.

This chain connects TRBV18 to TRBJ1-5, with D possibly matching TRBD1 (6 bases). V gave up 2 bases and J gave up 0 bases, with 14 bases separating them. Germline assignment: CDR1 KGHSH and CDR2 LQKENI. This CDR3 is built from 17 residues. The CDR3 region has the DNA TGTGCCAGCTCACCATTCCGACAGGCGAATAGCAATCAGCCCCAGCATTTT. Amino acids: CASSPFRQANSNQPQHF.

Only a few counts were recorded for this clone. The J gene is TRBJ1-1, the V gene TRBV9; tentatively, D is TRBD1 (6 bases). Germline loops: CDR1 SGDLS, CDR2 YYNGEE. V was trimmed by 4 bases and J by 0 bases, leaving 13 bases between them. The CDR3 contains 15 residues. The CDR3 sequence is CASSKGDTLNTEAFF. In nucleotides, the CDR3 is TGTGCCAGCAGCAAAGGGGACACACTGAACACTGAAGCTTTCTTT.

The J gene is TRBJ1-1, the V gene TRBV9; no definite D call. V was shortened by 0 bases and J by 0 bases, with 15 bases between the two germline ends. This CDR3 spans 17 amino acids. Germline V gives CDR1 SGDLS, CDR2 YYNGEE. DNA of the CDR3: TGTGCCAGCAGCGTAGTAACTTCAGGCCTCATGAACACTGAAGCTTTCTTT. Translating gives CASSVVTSGLMNTEAFF.

CDR3 DNA: TGCGCCAGCAGCTTGGTGGGGGGGCTCGGTAATGAAAAACTGTTTTTT. It encodes CASSLVGGLGNEKLFF. The chain has TRBV5-1 and TRBJ1-4, with D perhaps matching TRBD1 (6 bases). This CDR3 comprises 16 residues. Looked up from germline, CDR1 is SGHRS and CDR2 is YFSETQ. The V end was cut by 0 bases, the J end by 4 bases, with 13 bases between.

The J gene is TRBJ2-2, the V gene TRBV2; D is possibly TRBD2 (5 bases). CDR1 is SNHLY, CDR2 FYNNEI, per germline. The CDR3 totals 13 residues. V lost 6 bases and J lost 6, with 11 bases in between. The CDR3 here is CASRDSHAGELFF. In DNA form, the CDR3 reads TGTGCCAGCAGGGACTCCCATGCCGGGGAGCTGTTTTTT.